These T cell receptor beta chains were read from a single sample in a study of blood T cell repertoires in COVID-19. TCRdb keeps only in-frame clones here, not all; method: immunoSEQ multiplex PCR. This table has 85,000 to 90,000 clones, over 70% appearing once. The sequencing input was peripheral blood. The receptors were sampled from a human donor in a cohort sampled during active COVID-19. Both conserved end residues are part of each CDR3. The D gene is left open where the match is weak.

TRBV30	TRBD2	TRBJ2-1	CAWSVDSGPYNEQFF	TGTGCCTGGAGTGTCGATAGCGGGCCTTACAATGAGCAGTTCTTC
TRBV2	NA	TRBJ2-1	CASMEEVSGNEQFF	TGTGCCAGCATGGAGGAGGTATCGGGGAATGAGCAGTTCTTC
TRBV7-8	NA	TRBJ2-1	CASSLGPSSYNEQFF	TGTGCCAGCAGCTTGGGGCCCAGCTCCTACAATGAGCAGTTCTTC
TRBV29-1	NA	TRBJ2-5	CSVIPLRAAQETQYF	TGCAGCGTTATCCCCCTAAGAGCGGCCCAAGAGACCCAGTACTTC
TRBV11-2	TRBD2	TRBJ2-7	CASSSGWGTSGTYEQYF	TGTGCCAGCAGCTCCGGATGGGGGACTAGCGGTACCTACGAGCAGTACTTC
TRBV6-5	NA	TRBJ2-7	CASFSGSSSYEQYF	TGTGCCAGCTTTAGCGGTAGTAGCTCCTACGAGCAGTACTTC
TRBV7-9	TRBD2	TRBJ2-5	CASSLTSGQETQYF	TGTGCCAGCAGCCTAACTAGCGGCCAAGAGACCCAGTACTTC
TRBV27	TRBD1	TRBJ1-4	CASSSSIQGLPPFNEKLFF	TGTGCCAGCAGTTCATCTATACAGGGGCTCCCCCCGTTTAATGAAAAACTGTTTTTT
TRBV5-6	TRBD1	TRBJ2-2	CASSLLRAGGDTGELFF	TGTGCCAGCAGCTTACTTAGGGCAGGGGGCGACACCGGGGAGCTGTTTTTT
TRBV28	TRBD1	TRBJ1-2	CASSSSQGAPDYGYTF	TGTGCCAGCAGTTCCTCTCAGGGGGCGCCAGACTATGGCTACACCTTC